The sequence of this TCR beta chain was determined in a study of blood T cell repertoires in COVID-19. Looking at the study overall: Italy, Spain and the United States were the sources of the convalescent and acute COVID-19 samples. The cDNA or gDNA used as material had been derived from T cells, B-cell-depleted T cells, or PBMCs.

In the original workflow: Scientists estimated how many nucleated cells there were by amplifying reference gene primers. Assay: immunoSEQ multiplex PCR; the TCRdb copy retains only in-frame clones and omits some. V and J calls and clone size are copied from that table; D and trimming were computed from the DNA. The top ten hold 25% to 35% of the sample, which has 95,000 to 150,000 clones, around 86% seen once. The clonotype comes from a woman in her 70s with acute or convalescent COVID-19. Sequenced input: peripheral blood.

In DNA, the CDR3 is TGTGCCAGCAGCTCGGGGGCCTTTGCGGGAGGCAACTATGGCTACACCTTC. Translated, it gives CASSSGAFAGGNYGYTF. The chain couples TRBV28 to TRBJ1-2, with a weak D call TRBD1 (6 bases). V dropped 6 bases and J dropped 2 bases, with 22 bases sitting between them. Germline assignment: CDR1 MDHEN and CDR2 SYDVKM. The CDR3 runs 17 residues.